These 11 T cell receptor beta chains share one sample of origin, sequenced in a study of cytomegalovirus exposure and HLA in healthy donors. Vbeta (60) and Jbeta (13) primers were used in the PCR. Some clones are missing from TCRdb's copy, which holds only in-frame ones; the method was immunoSEQ multiplex PCR. Of about 200,000 clones detected, around 70% appear once; the ten largest clones hold around 2.6%. Sequencing was done on a sample of PBMCs. The receptors were sampled from a man aged 35 to 55 in good health and CMV-seropositive.

This clone appeared once. DNA for the CDR3: TGTGCCAGCAGCTTCTCGATCCTAGTGGTCTCTGGAAACACCATATATTTT. Protein sequence: CASSFSILVVSGNTIYF. This chain links TRBV11-2 with TRBJ1-3, with unresolved D. Trimming removed 3 bases at V and 0 bases at J, with 15 bases between. Germline V CDR1 and CDR2: SGHAT, FQNNGV. The CDR3 has 17 residues.

V is TRBV6-4 and J is TRBJ1-2; 9 bases map to TRBD1. The CDR3 totals 18 residues. With 7 bases clipped from V and 3 bases from J, the junction kept 18 bases outside the gene matches. Germline V lookup: CDR1 MRHNA, CDR2 SNTAGT. The CDR3 coding sequence is TGTGCCAGCACCCCCCCCCGGATCGGACAGGGGTTTTACTATGGCTACACCTTC. Translated: CASTPPRIGQGFYYGYTF.

The chain has TRBV5-1 and TRBJ2-2; TRBD1 matches 7 bases. The CDR3 is made up of 13 amino acids. The germline V gene has CDR1 SGHRS and CDR2 YFSETQ. The V gene end was trimmed by 2 bases and the J gene end by 6 bases; junction bases not matched to a gene: 1. CDR3 sequence reads: CASSFRGPGELFF. The CDR3 DNA reads as TGCGCCAGCAGCTTTAGGGGGCCCGGGGAGCTGTTTTTT.

For the CDR3, the DNA is TGTGCCAGCACCTTAACAGGGGGGAACTATGGCTACACCTTC. It codes for CASTLTGGNYGYTF. The V and J genes are TRBV6-6 and TRBJ1-2, with 8 bases that match TRBD1. V shed 7 bases and J 2 bases; nucleotides not matched to a gene: 6. The CDR3 extends over 14 amino acids. The germline V gene encodes CDR1 MNHNY and CDR2 SVGAGI (reference sequence).

The chain is built from TRBV5-6 and TRBJ2-1; no clear D gene. Between the trimmed V and J ends, which lost 2 bases and 8 bases, there was a span of 5 bases. The CDR3 length is 11 residues. Germline CDR1 is SGHDT and CDR2 is YYEEEE. CDR3 DNA: TGTGCCAGCAGCTTTCTCGATGAGCAGTTCTTC. This sequence encodes CASSFLDEQFF.

The rearrangement links TRBV6-1 to TRBJ2-6, with D unresolved. V was pared by 7 bases and J by 4 bases, with 14 bases between. Per the germline V gene, CDR1 is MNHNS and CDR2 is SASEGT. The CDR3 extends over 15 amino acids. DNA of the CDR3: TGTGCCAGCAATTTGGGCCCATACGGGGCCAACGTCCTGACTTTC. Amino acid sequence: CASNLGPYGANVLTF.

The chain carries TRBV29-1 and TRBJ1-3; D remains unclear. The CDR3 length is 11 residues. Between the trimmed V and J ends, which lost 4 bases and 3 bases, there was a span of 4 bases. Germline CDR1 and CDR2: SQVTM and ANQGSEA. CDR3 amino acids: CSVVYGNTIYF. The CDR3 DNA follows: TGCAGCGTTGTATATGGAAACACCATATATTTT.

The V call is TRBV7-9, the J call TRBJ2-4; D gene uncertain. CDR1 is SEHNR and CDR2 is FQNEAQ in the germline V gene (reference sequence). CDR3 length equals 16 residues. V gave up 5 bases and J gave up 2 bases, with 16 bases separating them. CDR3 sequence reads: CASSPMQVGSKNIQYF. The CDR3 DNA reads as TGTGCCAGCAGCCCCATGCAGGTCGGTTCCAAAAACATTCAGTACTTC.

The CDR3 here is CASSERGGSTSGGPSSYNEQFF. The CDR3 DNA follows: TGTGCCAGCAGTGAAAGGGGGGGCTCGACTAGCGGGGGTCCAAGCTCCTACAATGAGCAGTTCTTC. The chain carries TRBV2 and TRBJ2-1; the match to TRBD2 covers 12 bases. The V segment lost 2 bases and the J segment 0 bases; nucleotides outside the gene matches: 17. Germline lookup yields CDR1 SNHLY and CDR2 FYNNEI. CDR3 length equals 22 residues.

The CDR3: CASSQDIWTGRNEQYF. Written as DNA, the CDR3 is TGCGCCAGCAGCCAAGATATTTGGACAGGGCGTAACGAGCAGTACTTC. The chain carries TRBV4-3 and TRBJ2-7, with TRBD1 matching over 8 bases. V was pared by 0 bases and J by 5 bases, with 9 bases of the junction left unmatched. The V gene's germline CDR1 is LGHNA and CDR2 YSLEER. This CDR3 spans 16 amino acids.

The chain carries TRBV29-1 and TRBJ1-3, with D hard to call. V was shortened by 6 bases and J by 0 bases, with 12 bases between the two germline ends. CDR3 length: 14 amino acids. Germline V gene data show CDR1 as SQVTM and CDR2 as ANQGSEA. CDR3 residues: CSVKTGFSGNTIYF. CDR3 coding DNA: TGCAGCGTGAAAACCGGGTTCTCTGGAAACACCATATATTTT.